The rows below give T cell receptor beta chains drawn from one sample of a study of shared clonotypes between healthy human individuals. Sequencing was performed with immunoSEQ multiplex PCR; in TCRdb, only in-frame clones are kept and a portion is missing. This sample yields under 2.5 million clones, of which around 90% are seen a single time; about 0.41% belongs to the top ten. The specimen sequenced was naive CD4+ T cells from PBMCs. Receptors originate from a man in his late teens or twenties in good health. Some clones in this sample may be carry-over from other donors' samples. Each CDR3 is given with its conserved first and last residue. The D gene is left open where the match is weak. The size entry is marked missing in some rows and otherwise reads once, few, many or a size class.

V gene	CDR3 length	D gene	J gene	clone size	CDR3 protein	CDR3 DNA
TRBV30	14	NA	TRBJ1-2	NA	CAWSEGGANYGYTF	TGTGCCTGGAGTGAGGGGGGGGCCAACTATGGCTACACCTTC
TRBV9	16	NA	TRBJ1-3	NA	CASSVDWVFSGNTIYF	TGTGCCAGCAGCGTAGACTGGGTTTTCTCAGGAAACACCATATATTTT
TRBV30	14	NA	TRBJ1-2	NA	CAWMGSLRNYGYTF	TGTGCCTGGATGGGTTCCCTTCGTAACTATGGCTACACCTTC
TRBV30	17	TRBD2	TRBJ2-1	NA	CAWSSTSGSLRYNEQFF	TGTGCCTGGAGTTCGACTAGCGGGAGTCTTCGGTACAATGAGCAGTTCTTC
TRBV5-4	15	TRBD1	TRBJ2-5	NA	CASSSKQGAQETQYF	TGTGCCAGCAGCTCAAAACAGGGGGCCCAAGAGACCCAGTACTTC
TRBV5-1	14	TRBD1	TRBJ2-5	NA	CASSSPGQGETQYF	TGCGCCAGCAGCTCACCGGGACAGGGAGAGACCCAGTACTTC
TRBV11-2	15	NA	TRBJ2-2	few	CASSLALINTGELFF	TGTGCCAGCAGCTTAGCCCTAATTAACACCGGGGAGCTGTTTTTT
TRBV19	13	NA	TRBJ1-2	once	CASSNDGRYGYTF	TGTGCCAGTAGCAACGACGGACGCTATGGCTACACCTTC
TRBV28	17	NA	TRBJ2-7	NA	CASSFGRRDTGVYEQYF	TGTGCCAGCAGTTTTGGGCGCCGGGATACTGGCGTCTACGAGCAGTACTTC
TRBV7-6	16	TRBD2	TRBJ2-7	NA	CASSSEPGLAGTEQYF	TGTGCCAGCAGCTCCGAACCGGGACTAGCGGGAACCGAGCAGTACTTC
TRBV11-2	15	TRBD1	TRBJ1-2	NA	CASSLQGALSYGYTF	TGTGCCAGCAGCTTACAGGGGGCGCTCAGCTATGGCTACACCTTC
TRBV7-3	15	NA	TRBJ2-2	NA	CASSSSERTTGELFF	TGTGCCAGCAGCAGCAGCGAGCGGACCACCGGGGAGCTGTTTTTT
TRBV2	16	TRBD1	TRBJ2-7	NA	CASSPNVGTGLYEQYF	TGTGCCAGCAGTCCCAATGTCGGGACAGGGCTCTACGAGCAGTACTTC
TRBV5-6	12	NA	TRBJ2-3	NA	CASGGATDTQYF	TGTGCCAGCGGTGGAGCAACAGATACGCAGTATTTT
TRBV30	16	TRBD2	TRBJ2-3	NA	CAWRARLASGRDTQYF	TGTGCCTGGAGAGCCCGACTGGCTAGCGGGAGGGATACGCAGTATTTT
TRBV29-1	15	TRBD1	TRBJ2-3	NA	CSVTARDRGPDTQYF	TGCAGCGTTACCGCCCGGGACAGGGGCCCAGATACGCAGTATTTT
TRBV5-1	14	NA	TRBJ2-7	NA	CASSSEGGSYEQYF	TGCGCCAGCAGCTCAGAAGGGGGCTCCTACGAGCAGTACTTC
TRBV5-1	14	TRBD1	TRBJ1-2	NA	CASSLGTGVYGYTF	TGCGCCAGCAGCTTGGGGACAGGGGTCTATGGCTACACCTTC
TRBV5-1	14	TRBD1	TRBJ2-7	NA	CASTPGQGFYEQYF	TGCGCCAGCACTCCGGGACAGGGGTTCTACGAGCAGTACTTC
TRBV7-3	15	TRBD1	TRBJ2-1	NA	CASSSGTGSRNEQFF	TGTGCCAGCAGCTCCGGGACAGGGAGCAGGAATGAGCAGTTCTTC
TRBV19	16	NA	TRBJ2-6	NA	CASTPGELSGANVLTF	TGTGCCAGTACCCCCGGAGAATTGTCTGGGGCCAACGTCCTGACTTTC
TRBV27	12	TRBD1	TRBJ1-5	NA	CASGTGERPQHF	TGTGCCAGCGGCACAGGGGAGAGGCCCCAGCATTTT
TRBV28	14	TRBD1	TRBJ2-3	NA	CASSLSTGGYTQYF	TGTGCCAGCAGTCTTAGCACAGGGGGGTATACGCAGTATTTT
TRBV10-1	13	NA	TRBJ2-7	NA	CASSGQGSYEQYF	TGCGCCAGCAGCGGACAAGGGTCCTACGAGCAGTACTTC
TRBV30	13	NA	TRBJ1-4	NA	CAWSGGGGEKLFF	TGTGCCTGGAGTGGGGGCGGGGGTGAAAAACTGTTTTTT
TRBV7-2	16	TRBD2	TRBJ2-3	NA	CASSLASLAGADTQYF	TGTGCCAGCAGCTTAGCGAGCCTAGCGGGGGCAGATACGCAGTATTTT
TRBV6-1	14	NA	TRBJ2-7	NA	CASSELGGFYEQYF	TGTGCCAGCAGTGAACTGGGGGGTTTTTACGAGCAGTACTTC
TRBV29-1	15	TRBD1	TRBJ1-1	few	CSPFGQGSLNTEAFF	TGCAGTCCTTTCGGACAGGGCTCCCTGAACACTGAAGCTTTCTTT
TRBV29-1	14	TRBD2	TRBJ2-1	NA	CSVGPGTSFNEQFF	TGCAGCGTTGGTCCCGGGACTAGTTTCAATGAGCAGTTCTTC
TRBV7-2	17	TRBD2	TRBJ2-3	NA	CASSPVASGRSSDTQYF	TGTGCCAGCAGCCCCGTGGCTAGCGGGAGGAGTTCAGATACGCAGTATTTT
TRBV6-6	12	TRBD2	TRBJ2-5	NA	CASNWEGETQYF	TGTGCCAGCAATTGGGAGGGTGAGACCCAGTACTTC
TRBV5-5	13	NA	TRBJ1-2	NA	CASSAARNYGYTF	TGTGCCAGCAGCGCGGCTCGGAACTATGGCTACACCTTC
TRBV5-4	15	NA	TRBJ2-2	NA	CASSLGLAETGELFF	TGTGCCAGCAGCTTGGGGTTAGCGGAGACCGGGGAGCTGTTTTTT
TRBV2	15	TRBD1	TRBJ1-5	NA	CASSVQGLSNQPQHF	TGTGCCAGCAGTGTACAGGGGCTTAGCAATCAGCCCCAGCATTTT
TRBV5-1	17	TRBD1	TRBJ2-6	once	CASSLVVGGTGANVLTF	TGCGCCAGCAGCTTGGTAGTAGGGGGCACTGGGGCCAACGTCCTGACTTTC
TRBV7-9	14	NA	TRBJ2-7	NA	CASSWDRSSYEQYF	TGTGCCAGCAGCTGGGACCGCTCCTCCTACGAGCAGTACTTC
TRBV27	14	NA	TRBJ1-1	NA	CASSFRQPQHEAFF	TGTGCCAGCAGTTTTCGACAGCCACAGCATGAAGCTTTCTTT
TRBV5-1	14	NA	TRBJ1-5	NA	CASSLNGGNQPQHF	TGCGCCAGCAGCTTGAACGGGGGGAATCAGCCCCAGCATTTT
TRBV19	13	NA	TRBJ2-5	NA	CASRLVPQETQYF	TGTGCCAGTAGACTAGTCCCACAAGAGACCCAGTACTTC
TRBV6-5	15	TRBD1	TRBJ2-7	once	CASSYPGQGDYEQYF	TGTGCCAGCAGTTACCCGGGACAGGGGGATTACGAGCAGTACTTC
TRBV6-1	15	NA	TRBJ1-1	NA	CASSDRAGSWTEAFF	TGTGCCAGCAGTGACCGGGCAGGGTCGTGGACTGAAGCTTTCTTT
TRBV18	14	NA	TRBJ2-7	NA	CASSLIETVGEQYF	TGTGCCAGCTCACTAATCGAGACGGTAGGCGAGCAGTACTTC
TRBV7-8	13	TRBD1	TRBJ2-5	NA	CASSPDRAETQYF	TGTGCCAGCAGCCCGGACAGGGCCGAGACCCAGTACTTC
TRBV6-1	14	NA	TRBJ1-4	NA	CASIYRTWGEKLFF	TGTGCCAGCATCTATAGGACTTGGGGTGAAAAACTGTTTTTT
TRBV9	14	NA	TRBJ2-1	once	CASSRQGSNNEQFF	TGTGCCAGCAGCCGCCAAGGTTCCAACAATGAGCAGTTCTTC
TRBV5-8	16	NA	TRBJ2-5	NA	CASSLGWTALQETQYF	TGTGCCAGCAGCTTGGGTTGGACAGCCTTACAAGAGACCCAGTACTTC
TRBV15	16	NA	TRBJ2-7	NA	CATSRGTGNPTYEQYF	TGTGCCACCAGCAGAGGAACAGGGAATCCCACCTACGAGCAGTACTTC
TRBV7-9	16	TRBD2	TRBJ2-7	NA	CASSLSPWGGSYEQYF	TGTGCCAGCAGCTTATCCCCTTGGGGAGGGTCCTACGAGCAGTACTTC
TRBV6-1	14	NA	TRBJ1-3	NA	CASSEGTVSRTIYF	TGTGCCAGCAGTGAAGGAACAGTGTCGCGGACCATATATTTT
TRBV5-1	15	TRBD2	TRBJ2-5	NA	CASSLEGGREMYRYF	TGCGCCAGCAGCTTGGAAGGCGGGAGGGAGATGTATAGGTACTTC
TRBV7-9	13	NA	TRBJ1-1	NA	CASSPAGNTEAFF	TGTGCCAGCAGCCCAGCGGGGAACACTGAAGCTTTCTTT